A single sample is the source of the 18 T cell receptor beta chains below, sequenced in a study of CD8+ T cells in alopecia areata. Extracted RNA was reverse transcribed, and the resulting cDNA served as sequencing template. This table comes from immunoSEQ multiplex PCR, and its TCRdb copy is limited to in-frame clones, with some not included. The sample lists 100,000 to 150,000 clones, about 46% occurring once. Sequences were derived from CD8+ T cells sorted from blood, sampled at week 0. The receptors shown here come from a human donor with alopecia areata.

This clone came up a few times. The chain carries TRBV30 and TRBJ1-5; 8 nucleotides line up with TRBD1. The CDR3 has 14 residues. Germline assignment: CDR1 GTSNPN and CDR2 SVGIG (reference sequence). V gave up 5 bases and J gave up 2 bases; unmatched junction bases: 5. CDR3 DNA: TGTGCCTGGTCTACAGGGGGAGGCAATCAGCCCCAGCATTTT. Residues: CAWSTGGGNQPQHF.

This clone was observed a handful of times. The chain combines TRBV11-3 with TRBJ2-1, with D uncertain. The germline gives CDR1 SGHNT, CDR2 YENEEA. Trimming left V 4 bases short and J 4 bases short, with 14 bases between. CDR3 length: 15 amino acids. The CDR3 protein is CASSSPSDGYNEQFF. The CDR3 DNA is TGTGCCAGCAGCTCCCCCTCGGACGGATACAATGAGCAGTTCTTC.

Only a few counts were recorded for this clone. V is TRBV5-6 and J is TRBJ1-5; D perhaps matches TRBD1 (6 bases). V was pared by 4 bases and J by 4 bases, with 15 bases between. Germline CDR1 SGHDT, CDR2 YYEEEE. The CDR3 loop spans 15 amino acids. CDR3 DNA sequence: TGTGCCAGCAGCGGGGCCGGGACAAAGAATCAGCCCCAGCATTTT. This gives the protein CASSGAGTKNQPQHF. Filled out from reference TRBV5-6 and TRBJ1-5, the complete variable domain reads DAGVTQSPTHLIKTRGQQVTLRCSPKSGHDTVSWYQQALGQGPQFIFQYYEEEERQRGNFPDRFSGHQFPNYSSELNVNALLLGDSALYLCASSGAGTKNQPQHFGDGTRLSIL.

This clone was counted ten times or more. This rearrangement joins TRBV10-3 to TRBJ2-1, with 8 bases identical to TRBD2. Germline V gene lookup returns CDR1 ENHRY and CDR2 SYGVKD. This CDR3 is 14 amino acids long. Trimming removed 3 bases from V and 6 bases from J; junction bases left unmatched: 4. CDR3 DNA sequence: TGTGCCATCAGTGACTCCCGGGGGGGCAATGAGCAGTTCTTC. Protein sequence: CAISDSRGGNEQFF.

CDR3 loop: CASSQGSYEQYF. CDR3 nucleotide sequence: TGTGCCAGCAGCCAGGGCTCCTACGAGCAGTACTTC. This chain connects TRBV6-5 to TRBJ2-7; D may be TRBD1 (5 bases). Trimming removed 6 bases from V and 0 bases from J, with 6 bases in between. The CDR3 is 12 residues long. Germline V lookup: CDR1 MNHEY, CDR2 SVGAGI.

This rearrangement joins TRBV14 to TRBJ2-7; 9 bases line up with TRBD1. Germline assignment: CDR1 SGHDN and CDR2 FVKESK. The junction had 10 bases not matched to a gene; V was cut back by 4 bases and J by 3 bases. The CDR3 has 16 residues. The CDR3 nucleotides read TGTGCCAGCAGCCGAGGAACCGGGACAGGGCACTACGAGCAGTACTTC. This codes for CASSRGTGTGHYEQYF. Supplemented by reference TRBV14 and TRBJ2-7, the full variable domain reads EAGVTQFPSHSVIEKGQTVTLRCDPISGHDNLYWYRRVMGKEIKFLLHFVKESKQDESGMPNNRFLAERTGGTYSTLKVQPAELEDSGVYFCASSRGTGTGHYEQYFGPGTRLTVT.

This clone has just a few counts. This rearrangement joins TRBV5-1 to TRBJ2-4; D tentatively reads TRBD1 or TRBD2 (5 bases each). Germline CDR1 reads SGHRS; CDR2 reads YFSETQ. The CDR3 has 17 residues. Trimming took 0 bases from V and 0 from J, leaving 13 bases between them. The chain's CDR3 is CASSLAGLSLAKNIQYF. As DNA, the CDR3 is TGCGCCAGCAGCTTGGCGGGGCTGTCGCTAGCCAAAAACATTCAGTACTTC.

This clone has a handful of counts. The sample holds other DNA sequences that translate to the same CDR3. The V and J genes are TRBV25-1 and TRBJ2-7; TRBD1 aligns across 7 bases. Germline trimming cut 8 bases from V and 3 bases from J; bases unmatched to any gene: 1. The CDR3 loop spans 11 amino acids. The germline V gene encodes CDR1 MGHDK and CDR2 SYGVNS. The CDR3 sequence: CASSGGYEQYF. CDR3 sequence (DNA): TGTGCCAGCTCAGGGGGCTACGAGCAGTACTTC.

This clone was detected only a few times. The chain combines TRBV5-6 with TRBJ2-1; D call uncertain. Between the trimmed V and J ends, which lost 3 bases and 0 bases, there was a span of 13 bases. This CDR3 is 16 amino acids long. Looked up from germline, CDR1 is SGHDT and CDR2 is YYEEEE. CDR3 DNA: TGTGCCAGCAGCTCGAAGAAAACGGGCTCCTACAATGAGCAGTTCTTC. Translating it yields CASSSKKTGSYNEQFF. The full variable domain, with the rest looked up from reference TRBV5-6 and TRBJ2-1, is DAGVTQSPTHLIKTRGQQVTLRCSPKSGHDTVSWYQQALGQGPQFIFQYYEEEERQRGNFPDRFSGHQFPNYSSELNVNALLLGDSALYLCASSSKKTGSYNEQFFGPGTRLTVL.

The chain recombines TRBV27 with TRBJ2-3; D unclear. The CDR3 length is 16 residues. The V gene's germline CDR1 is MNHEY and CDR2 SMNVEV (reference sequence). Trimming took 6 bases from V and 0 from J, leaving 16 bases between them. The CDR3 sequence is CASSPTPPSSTDTQYF. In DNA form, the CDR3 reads TGTGCCAGCAGCCCGACCCCTCCCTCTAGCACAGATACGCAGTATTTT.

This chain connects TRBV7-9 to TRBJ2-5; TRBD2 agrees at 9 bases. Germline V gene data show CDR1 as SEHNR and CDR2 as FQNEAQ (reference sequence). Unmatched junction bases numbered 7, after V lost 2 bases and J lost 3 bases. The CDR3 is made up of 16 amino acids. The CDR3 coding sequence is TGTGCCAGCAGCTTATATCCAGCGGGGGGCGAAGAGACCCAGTACTTC. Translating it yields CASSLYPAGGEETQYF.

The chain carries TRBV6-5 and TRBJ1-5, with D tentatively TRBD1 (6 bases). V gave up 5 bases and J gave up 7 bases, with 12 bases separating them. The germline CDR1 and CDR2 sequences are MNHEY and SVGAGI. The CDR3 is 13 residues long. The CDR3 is CASSLTGRQPQHF. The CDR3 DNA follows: TGTGCCAGCAGTCTCACAGGGCGCCAGCCCCAGCATTTT.

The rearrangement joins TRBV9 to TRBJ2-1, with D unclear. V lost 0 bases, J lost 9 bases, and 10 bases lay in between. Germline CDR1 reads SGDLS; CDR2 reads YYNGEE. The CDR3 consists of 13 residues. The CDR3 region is CASSVGGSPEQFF. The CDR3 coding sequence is TGTGCCAGCAGCGTAGGGGGAAGCCCTGAGCAGTTCTTC.

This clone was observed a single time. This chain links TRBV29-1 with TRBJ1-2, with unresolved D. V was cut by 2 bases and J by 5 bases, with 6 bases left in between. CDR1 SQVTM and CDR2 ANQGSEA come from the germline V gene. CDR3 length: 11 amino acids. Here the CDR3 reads CSVEFEYGYTF. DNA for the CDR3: TGCAGCGTTGAATTTGAGTATGGCTACACCTTC.

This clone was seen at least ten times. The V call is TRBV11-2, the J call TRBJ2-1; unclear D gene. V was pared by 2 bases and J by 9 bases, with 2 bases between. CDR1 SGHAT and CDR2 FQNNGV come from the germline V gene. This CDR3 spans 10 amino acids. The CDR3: CASSLTEQFF. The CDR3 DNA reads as TGTGCCAGCAGCTTAACTGAGCAGTTCTTC.

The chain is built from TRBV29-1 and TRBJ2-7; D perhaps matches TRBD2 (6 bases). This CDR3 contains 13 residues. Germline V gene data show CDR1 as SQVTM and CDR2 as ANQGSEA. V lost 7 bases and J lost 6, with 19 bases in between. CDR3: CSGLPGLFSEQYF. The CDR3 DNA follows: TGCAGCGGCTTACCGGGACTCTTCTCCGAGCAGTACTTC.

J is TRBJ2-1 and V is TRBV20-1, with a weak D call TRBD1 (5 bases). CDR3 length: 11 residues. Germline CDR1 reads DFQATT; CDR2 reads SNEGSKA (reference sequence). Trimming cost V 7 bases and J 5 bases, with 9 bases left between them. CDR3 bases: TGCAGTGTACCACAGGACAATGAGCAGTTCTTC. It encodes CSVPQDNEQFF.

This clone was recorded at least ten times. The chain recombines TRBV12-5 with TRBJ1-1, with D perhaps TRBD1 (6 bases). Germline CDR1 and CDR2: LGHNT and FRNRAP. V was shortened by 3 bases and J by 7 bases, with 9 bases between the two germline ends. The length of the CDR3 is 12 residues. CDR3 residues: CASGFHRDEAFF. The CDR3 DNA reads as TGTGCTAGTGGTTTTCACAGGGATGAAGCTTTCTTT.